In its sample, the clone carrying this T cell receptor beta chain was seen once. TCRdb keeps only in-frame clones here, not all; method: immunoSEQ multiplex PCR. In the table there are roughly 2,300,000 clones, 92% of which are singletons. This sample was included in a study of shared clonotypes between healthy human individuals. Turning to the study itself: Three plates each covered CD4 naive and memory; CD8 naive two, CD8 memory one.

V was trimmed by 1 base and J by 1 base, leaving 10 bases between them. There are 15 residues in the CDR3. The germline gives CDR1 SGHAT, CDR2 FQDESV (reference sequence). Source material: naive CD4+ T cells from PBMCs. Subset specified: CD45RA+ positively selected. This chain links TRBV11-1 with TRBJ1-1; tentatively, D is TRBD1 (5 bases). The TCR originated in a man between 18 and 35 years old in good health. Some clones in this sample may be carry-over from other donors' samples. CDR3 sequence: CASSLGVRANTEAFF. The CDR3 DNA reads as TGTGCCAGCAGCTTAGGAGTCAGGGCGAACACTGAAGCTTTCTTT.